This T cell receptor beta chain was profiled in a study of cytomegalovirus exposure and HLA in healthy donors. In the study overall: The same platform used for the roughly 600 first-cohort repertoires was also used for the 120 or so validation repertoires, as a later analysis reported.

Measured with immunoSEQ multiplex PCR; TCRdb has only the in-frame clones, and not every one. The sample has about 130,000 clones, about 90% seen once; the top ten hold 5.5% to 7%. A note on this clone: Its specificity is unknown.

Study-level results: In vitro checks showed that a few CMV-associated chains really do target CMV antigens. With high specificity and sensitivity, the classifier reportedly diagnosed cytomegalovirus status.

The TCR was taken from a woman aged 30 to 39 in good health and CMV-seropositive. Input material: PBMCs.

The CDR3 reads CASGQGGSYNEQFF. The CDR3 nucleotides read TGTGCTAGCGGACAGGGGGGATCCTACAATGAGCAGTTCTTC. The chain couples TRBV12-5 to TRBJ2-1; TRBD1 agrees at 10 bases. Germline lookup yields CDR1 LGHNT and CDR2 FRNRAP. The CDR3 extends over 14 amino acids. V was clipped by 9 bases and J by 1 base; unmatched bases: 3.